Shown below are 32 T cell receptor beta chains from a single sample sequenced in a study of T cells in Graves' hyperthyroidism and ophthalmopathy. Amplification of TCR beta CDR3 regions used RNA as the template. TCR CDR3 regions were first amplified by RT-PCR with HTBI primers. One entry per CDR3 protein results from TCRdb running MiXCR on the multiplex PCR reads. The sample records approximately 600,000 distinct CDR3 sequences, 20% being singletons. Material for sequencing was blood. Receptors originate from a man aged 25 to 40 with Graves' ophthalmopathy.

The table lists this clonotype with many counts. This sequence joins TRBV7-2 and TRBJ2-5, with D possibly called TRBD1 or TRBD2 (5 bases each). This CDR3 spans 15 amino acids. Germline V gene data show CDR1 as SGHTA and CDR2 as FQGNSA. V lost 0 bases, J lost 3 bases, and 11 bases lay in between. The CDR3 loop reads CASSLAGTQKETQYF. The DNA for the CDR3 is TGTGCCAGCAGCTTAGCCGGGACGCAGAAAGAGACCCAGTACTTC.

The genes are TRBV6-5 and TRBJ1-1; TRBD1 agrees at 9 bases. CDR3 size: 16 residues. Looked up from germline, CDR1 is MNHEY and CDR2 is SVGAGI. The V segment lost 0 bases and the J segment 1 base; nucleotides outside the gene matches: 3. The CDR3 DNA is TGTGCCAGCAGTTACTCACAGGGGGCTACGAACACTGAAGCTTTCTTT. Translated, it gives CASSYSQGATNTEAFF.

This clonotype was recorded many times. This chain links TRBV28 with TRBJ2-7; D remains unclear. Trimming shortened V by 6 bases and J by 2 bases, and 14 bases separated the two germline ends. This CDR3 contains 14 residues. Germline CDR1 MDHEN, CDR2 SYDVKM. CDR3: CASSSRRNPYEQYF. The CDR3 DNA sequence: TGTGCCAGCAGCAGCCGCCGCAACCCCTACGAGCAGTACTTC.

This clonotype has a count of ten or more. This sequence joins TRBV30 and TRBJ2-7, with 8 bases that match TRBD1. Germline CDR1 reads GTSNPN; CDR2 reads SVGIG (reference sequence). With V trimmed by 5 bases and J by 1 base, 4 bases remained unmatched. The CDR3 loop spans 13 amino acids. CDR3 residues: CAWQGQVSYEQYF. The CDR3 DNA reads as TGTGCCTGGCAGGGACAGGTTTCCTACGAGCAGTACTTC.

CDR3 DNA sequence: TGCGCCAGCAGAGCTCTCGCGGACAGGGTCACAGATACGCAGTATTTT. Translated: CASRALADRVTDTQYF. V usage is TRBV5-1 and J usage is TRBJ2-3, with TRBD1 matching over 8 bases. Germline V gene sequence: CDR1 SGHRS, CDR2 YFSETQ. The CDR3 consists of 16 residues. V was clipped by 5 bases and J by 2 bases; unmatched bases: 10.

There are a few counts of this clonotype. The chain combines TRBV20-1 with TRBJ2-7; the D is unclear. Germline V gene lookup returns CDR1 DFQATT and CDR2 SNEGSKA (reference sequence). The ends were cut back, 6 bases at V and 0 bases at J, with 21 bases in the middle. The CDR3 covers 16 residues. CDR3 coding DNA: TGCAGTGCGAGACCCGACTTGGCGGCGGACTCCTACGAGCAGTACTTC. Translating gives CSARPDLAADSYEQYF.

This clonotype appeared a few times. The rearrangement links TRBV7-9 to TRBJ2-7; 8 nucleotides match TRBD1. The V gene end was trimmed by 4 bases and the J gene end by 6 bases; junction bases not matched to a gene: 11. Germline CDR1 is SEHNR and CDR2 is FQNEAQ (reference sequence). The CDR3 covers 15 residues. The CDR3 DNA is TGTGCCAGCAGCTCCTCGGACAGGGTGTCGATCGAGCAGTACTTC. It codes for CASSSSDRVSIEQYF.

The J gene is TRBJ1-5, the V gene TRBV6-2 or TRBV6-3; D not resolved. Germline V gene data show CDR1 as MNHEY and CDR2 as SVGEGT. V lost 2 bases to trimming and J lost 5 bases, with 7 bases between them. The CDR3 sequence is 13 residues long. DNA of the CDR3: TGTGCCAGCAGTTACAGGGCCCATCAGCCCCAGCATTTT. Translation gives CASSYRAHQPQHF.

The rearrangement joins TRBV20-1 to TRBJ2-3; D gene uncertain. The CDR3 sequence is 17 residues long. Germline V gene data show CDR1 as DFQATT and CDR2 as SNEGSKA (reference sequence). The ends were cut back, 0 bases at V and 0 bases at J, with 16 bases in the middle. The CDR3 loop reads CSARDPLTVVSTDTQYF. The CDR3 DNA reads as TGCAGTGCTAGAGATCCCCTAACAGTAGTTAGCACAGATACGCAGTATTTT.

There are a few counts of this clonotype. The chain employs TRBV6-6 and TRBJ1-5, with D maybe TRBD1 (5 bases). The CDR3 length is 15 residues. Per germline, CDR1 MNHNY and CDR2 SVGAGI (reference sequence). V was cut by 2 bases and J by 4 bases, with 12 bases left in between. DNA of the CDR3: TGTGCCAGCAGTTACGGCAGGGCGTTTAATCAGCCCCAGCATTTT. Translation gives CASSYGRAFNQPQHF.

This clonotype was counted only a few times. V usage is TRBV7-9 and J usage is TRBJ1-5; D may be TRBD1 (5 bases). Germline V gene lookup returns CDR1 SEHNR and CDR2 FQNEAQ (reference sequence). The CDR3 covers 13 residues. Trimming took off 5 bases at V and 9 bases at J, with 14 bases between the two ends. This CDR3 is CASSPEGDRPQHF. The CDR3 DNA is TGTGCCAGCAGCCCCGAAGGGGATAGGCCCCAGCATTTT.

The table lists this clonotype with a few counts. The chain couples TRBV3-1 to TRBJ2-5, with D perhaps given as TRBD1 or TRBD2 (6 bases each). CDR1 and CDR2 from the germline V gene are LGHDT and YNNKEL (reference sequence). With 8 bases removed from V and 5 bases from J, the gap between germline ends came to 21 bases. The CDR3 contains 15 residues. The CDR3 spells CASHRAGGRGETQYF. The DNA of the CDR3 is TGTGCCAGCCACCGGGCCGGGGGCCGGGGGGAGACCCAGTACTTC.

There are a few counts of this clonotype. CDR3 region: CASTPRPQGWLADTQYF. As DNA, the CDR3 is TGTGCCAGCACCCCTCGTCCCCAGGGGTGGCTGGCAGATACGCAGTATTTT. The chain couples TRBV27 to TRBJ2-3, with D tentatively TRBD1 (6 bases). This CDR3 comprises 17 residues. Trimming took 7 bases from V and 4 from J, leaving 24 bases between them. Germline CDR1 MNHEY, CDR2 SMNVEV (reference sequence).

This chain connects TRBV4-3 to TRBJ2-1, with 11 bases lining up with TRBD2. CDR1 and CDR2 from the germline V gene are LGHNA and YSLEER. CDR3 length: 16 residues. V lost 1 base to trimming and J lost 6 bases; unmatched junction nucleotides: 5. The CDR3 reads CASSQAGTSGPNEQFF. CDR3 nucleotide sequence: TGCGCCAGCAGCCAAGCCGGGACTAGCGGCCCCAATGAGCAGTTCTTC.

This clonotype has ten or more counts. The J gene is TRBJ2-3, the V gene TRBV15; TRBD2 might be the D (6 bases). V was shortened by 3 bases and J by 5 bases, with 12 bases between the two germline ends. CDR1 and CDR2 (germline): LNHNV, YYDKDF (reference sequence). CDR3 size: 14 residues. CDR3 bases: TGTGCCACCAGCAGGGGCGGGATTGGAGATACGCAGTATTTT. This codes for CATSRGGIGDTQYF.

The chain has TRBV7-9 and TRBJ2-1; the D is unclear. The ends were cut back, 5 bases at V and 7 bases at J, with 15 bases in the middle. Germline assignment: CDR1 SEHNR and CDR2 FQNEAQ (reference sequence). This CDR3 contains 14 residues. CDR3 in DNA: TGTGCCAGCAGCCGTAACGGGCAGATTAATGAGCAGTTCTTC. Translating gives CASSRNGQINEQFF.

This clonotype was picked up a small number of times. This rearrangement joins TRBV14 to TRBJ2-5; tentative D call: TRBD1 (5 bases). Germline V gene lookup returns CDR1 SGHDN and CDR2 FVKESK. The V end was cut by 1 base, the J end by 6 bases, with 9 bases between. There are 13 residues in the CDR3. DNA of the CDR3: TGTGCCAGCAGCCAAGTCCAGGGCAAGACCCAGTACTTC. It translates to CASSQVQGKTQYF.

This clonotype was observed many times. This chain joins TRBV28 and TRBJ2-5; a weak D match, TRBD1 (6 bases). CDR3 size: 13 residues. Germline CDR1 MDHEN, CDR2 SYDVKM. V was shortened by 6 bases and J by 5 bases, with 13 bases between the two germline ends. In nucleotides, the CDR3 is TGTGCCAGCAGCCGATACAGGGAGGAGACCCAGTACTTC. Protein sequence: CASSRYREETQYF.

This clonotype was counted ten times or more. The J gene is TRBJ2-7, the V gene TRBV28; D remains unclear. Germline V CDR1 and CDR2: MDHEN, SYDVKM. The ends were cut back, 8 bases at V and 1 base at J, with 9 bases in the middle. This CDR3 is built from 12 residues. The CDR3 here is CASGRLSYEQYF. The CDR3 DNA is TGTGCCAGCGGTCGTTTGTCCTACGAGCAGTACTTC.

This clonotype was picked up many times. The rearrangement joins TRBV20-1 to TRBJ1-1; D is uncertain. The CDR3 has 11 amino acids. Per the germline V gene, CDR1 is DFQATT and CDR2 is SNEGSKA (reference sequence). Trimming removed 6 bases from V and 4 bases from J, with 9 bases in between. CDR3 sequence reads: CSAWGATEAFF. CDR3 DNA: TGCAGTGCCTGGGGTGCCACTGAAGCTTTCTTT.

V usage is TRBV3-1 and J usage is TRBJ2-3, with no clear D. The CDR3 has 16 amino acids. Trimming removed 0 bases from V and 4 bases from J, with 14 bases in between. Germline values: CDR1 LGHDT, CDR2 YNNKEL (reference sequence). The CDR3 DNA follows: TGTGCCAGCAGCCAAGATTCTCCGGCCTTGGCAGATACGCAGTATTTT. Protein: CASSQDSPALADTQYF.

V usage is TRBV7-9 and J usage is TRBJ2-7; 7 bases fit TRBD2. V gave up 1 base and J gave up 0 bases; unmatched junction bases: 3. Germline CDR1 is SEHNR and CDR2 is FQNEAQ (reference sequence). The CDR3 is 15 amino acids. The CDR3 protein is CASSLGTSASYEQYF. The CDR3 nucleotides are TGTGCCAGCAGCTTAGGCACTAGCGCCTCCTACGAGCAGTACTTC.

This clonotype was detected many times. The V call is TRBV6-5, the J call TRBJ1-5; D is undetermined. This CDR3 has 13 amino acids. The V gene lost 2 bases and the J gene lost 7 bases, with 9 bases spanning the gap. The germline V gene encodes CDR1 MNHEY and CDR2 SVGAGI. CDR3 region: CASSYGVDQPQHF. CDR3 in DNA: TGTGCCAGCAGTTACGGGGTAGACCAGCCCCAGCATTTT.

The table lists this clonotype with many counts. The chain combines TRBV18 with TRBJ2-3, with a tentative D call TRBD1 (6 bases). CDR3 length: 14 amino acids. The germline gives CDR1 KGHSH, CDR2 LQKENI. With 3 bases removed from V and 2 bases from J, the gap between germline ends came to 9 bases. CDR3 sequence (DNA): TGTGCCAGCTCACCGGGGACACTCACAGATACGCAGTATTTT. Translating gives CASSPGTLTDTQYF. Based on the CDR3 plus reference TRBV18 and TRBJ2-3, the full variable domain is NAGVMQNPRHLVRRRGQEARLRCSPMKGHSHVYWYRQLPEEGLKFMVYLQKENIIDESGMPKERFSAEFPKEGPSILRIQQVVRGDSAAYFCASSPGTLTDTQYFGPGTRLTVL.

With respect to this clonotype: A read error is likely, as this CDR3 ends without the conserved phenylalanine or tryptophan. The V call is TRBV9, the J call TRBJ2-2, with 9 nucleotides matching TRBD1. V lost 0 bases, J lost 7 bases, and 13 bases stayed unmatched. This CDR3 region has 18 residues. Germline loops: CDR1 SGDLS, CDR2 YYNGEE. CDR3 bases: TGTGCCAGCAGCGTAGCCCCTGGGTTGGACAGGGGTGACGGGGAGCTGTTTTCT. Protein product: CASSVAPGLDRGDGELFS.

Many counts were recorded for this clonotype. The genes are TRBV28 and TRBJ1-6; D is ambiguous. Trimming removed 6 bases from V and 3 bases from J, with 12 bases in between. Germline loops: CDR1 MDHEN, CDR2 SYDVKM. This CDR3 region has 15 residues. The CDR3 nucleotides are TGTGCCAGCAGCGCCGGGGAGGGCTATAATTCACCCCTCCACTTT. Translating it yields CASSAGEGYNSPLHF.

The rearrangement joins TRBV20-1 to TRBJ2-1, with TRBD2 matching 8 bases. J lost 4 bases, V lost 3 bases, and 11 bases had no gene match. The CDR3 contains 16 residues. From germline, CDR1 is DFQATT and CDR2 SNEGSKA (reference sequence). The CDR3 protein is CSASALLQREYNEQFF. CDR3 nucleotides: TGCAGTGCTAGTGCCCTGTTGCAGCGGGAGTACAATGAGCAGTTCTTC.

About this clonotype itself: Since a much larger clone is just one base distant, this may be a read error. This chain uses TRBV28 with TRBJ1-1; D remains ambiguous. Germline-derived CDR1 and CDR2 are MDHEN and SYDVKM. The CDR3 contains 11 residues. The CDR3 loop is CAVSWTTEASF. For the CDR3, the DNA is TGTGCCGTTTCCTGGACCACTGAAGCTTCCTTT.

This clonotype was seen repeatedly, ten times or more. The rearrangement joins TRBV30 to TRBJ1-1, with no clear D. The CDR3 contains 13 residues. Trimming removed 2 bases at V and 5 bases at J, with 12 bases between. Germline CDR1 GTSNPN, CDR2 SVGIG (reference sequence). CDR3 nucleotide sequence: TGTGCCTGGAGTTTCGCGGGAATTACTGAAGCTTTCTTT. Its translation: CAWSFAGITEAFF.

Only a few counts were recorded for this clonotype. The V call is TRBV19, the J call TRBJ2-7, with D uncertain. The CDR3 contains 12 residues. Trimming removed 4 bases at V and 3 bases at J, with 7 bases between. Germline V CDR1 and CDR2: LNHDA, SQIVND (reference sequence). The CDR3 coding sequence is TGTGCCAGTAGTAAAAACAGCTACGAGCAGTACTTC. This encodes CASSKNSYEQYF.

The V and J genes are TRBV25-1 and TRBJ2-3, with 9 bases aligning to TRBD1. The CDR3 sequence is 13 residues long. Losses at the gene ends were 10 bases for V and 0 bases for J; bases not matched to a gene: 2. Germline CDR1 is MGHDK and CDR2 is SYGVNS. DNA of the CDR3: TGTGCCACCGGGACAGGGAGCACAGATACGCAGTATTTT. Translating gives CATGTGSTDTQYF.

This clonotype showed up many times. V is TRBV7-2 and J is TRBJ2-7; D remains ambiguous. Trimming stripped 1 base from V and 6 bases from J, with 4 bases between. The CDR3 length is 11 residues. Per germline, CDR1 SGHTA and CDR2 FQGNSA. In nucleotides, the CDR3 is TGTGCCAGCAGCTTAGATCGCGAGCAGTACTTC. It codes for CASSLDREQYF.